The clone carrying this T cell receptor (beta chain) appeared a few times. What it binds is not known. From the RT-PCR reads, TCRdb called clonotypes with MiXCR, one entry per CDR3 protein. The table includes about 240,000 distinct CDR3 sequences, 9% to 15% detected once. The data derive from a study of response to subunit inactivated influenza vaccine. Overall study results and limits: Seasonal influenza vaccination, on each occasion, was suggested by the authors to recruit few new T cells.

Looked up from germline, CDR1 is SNHLY and CDR2 is FYNNEI. With 5 bases clipped from V and 9 bases from J, the junction kept 8 bases outside the gene matches. The CDR3 is made up of 16 amino acids. This TCR was recovered from a man aged 45-60 years who received an inactivated influenza vaccine. The sample here was non-naive T cells sorted from PBMCs, taken 14 to 15 days before vaccination. The rearrangement joins TRBV2 to TRBJ2-1, with 15 positions matching TRBD2. This chain's CDR3 is CASSRTSGGGVGEQFF. Here the CDR3 DNA reads TGTGCCAGCAGTCGGACTAGCGGGGGGGGAGTTGGTGAGCAGTTCTTC. The complete variable domain, with remaining parts taken from reference TRBV2 and TRBJ2-1, reads EPEVTQTPSHQVTQMGQEVILRCVPISNHLYFYWYRQILGQKVEFLVSFYNNEISEKSEIFDDQFSVERPDGSNFTLKIRSTKLEDSAMYFCASSRTSGGGVGEQFFGPGTRLTVL.